This is a list of T cell receptor beta chains from one sample in a study of T-cell reconstitution after alpha-beta-depleted transplantation in children. TCRdb redid the calling of the PCR reads with MiXCR, one entry per CDR3 protein. The sample has around 240,000 distinct CDR3 sequences, 9.7% seen once. Sequencing used PBMCs from the stem cell graft donor, obtained from the stem cell graft. The receptors were gathered from a human donor who donated a stem cell graft to a child with SCID. CDR3s include the opening cysteine and the closing phenylalanine or tryptophan. A D gene is named only where the DNA matches it firmly. Size values are once, few and many counts, or a class for expanded clones, and some rows have none.

abundance	v_gene	d_gene	j_gene	CDR3aa	CDR3nt
many	TRBV29-1	.	TRBJ2-2	CSAGRGMNTGELFF	TGCAGCGCAGGGAGGGGGATGAACACCGGGGAGCTGTTTTTT
.	TRBV5-1	.	TRBJ2-3	CASSFGEGSGTQYF	TGCGCCAGCAGCTTTGGAGAGGGTTCGGGTACGCAGTATTTT
many	TRBV3-1	.	TRBJ1-2	CASSQGRGFYGYTF	TGTGCCAGCAGCCAAGGACGGGGATTCTATGGCTACACCTTC
many	TRBV5-1	TRBD1	TRBJ2-7	CASSLSGTGGEQYF	TGCGCCAGCAGCTTGTCCGGGACAGGGGGCGAGCAGTACTTC
many	TRBV7-8	.	TRBJ2-7	CASSLDREQYF	TGTGCCAGCAGCTTAGATCGGGAGCAGTACTTC
.	TRBV29-1	.	TRBJ1-3	CSVELGAPSGNTIYF	TGCAGCGTTGAGCTGGGGGCGCCCTCTGGAAACACCATATATTTT
many	TRBV5-1	.	TRBJ2-6	CASSLRDSYSGANVLTF	TGCGCCAGCAGCCTCCGTGACAGCTATTCTGGGGCCAACGTCCTGACTTTC
few	TRBV28	.	TRBJ1-2	CASQGQPYGYTF	TGTGCCAGCCAAGGACAGCCTTATGGCTACACCTTC
many	TRBV6-1	.	TRBJ2-1	CASSEGQDWVKVYNEQFF	TGTGCCAGCAGTGAAGGGCAGGACTGGGTTAAGGTATACAATGAGCAGTTCTTC
many	TRBV5-5	.	TRBJ1-2	CASSLVEGPNYGYTF	TGTGCCAGCAGCTTGGTAGAGGGCCCTAACTATGGCTACACCTTC
.	TRBV7-9	.	TRBJ2-5	CASGTGVAETQYF	TGTGCCAGCGGAACCGGGGTAGCGGAGACCCAGTACTTC
many	TRBV29-1	.	TRBJ2-6	CSVVGTSGANVLTF	TGCAGCGTTGTTGGCACCTCTGGGGCCAACGTCCTGACTTTC
many	TRBV5-1	TRBD1	TRBJ2-5	CASSSRQGWGETQYF	TGCGCCAGCAGCTCGAGACAGGGGTGGGGTGAGACCCAGTACTTC
many	TRBV25-1	.	TRBJ1-2	CASSESGGGANYGYTF	TGTGCCAGCAGTGAATCCGGAGGGGGAGCTAACTATGGCTACACCTTC
many	TRBV27	TRBD1	TRBJ1-3	CASSPRTGPGAGNTIYF	TGTGCCAGCAGTCCCCGGACAGGGCCAGGAGCAGGAAACACCATATATTTT
many	TRBV20-1	.	TRBJ1-2	CSAIAYTGYTF	TGCAGTGCTATAGCATACACAGGCTACACCTTC
many	TRBV12-3/TRBV12-4	TRBD1	TRBJ1-3	CASRLKKGQASSGNTIYF	TGTGCCAGCAGGCTCAAGAAAGGACAGGCCTCCTCTGGAAACACCATATATTTT
many	TRBV12-5	TRBD1	TRBJ2-7	CAPRTGKGEQYF	TGTGCTCCTCGGACAGGGAAAGGCGAGCAGTACTTC
many	TRBV29-1	TRBD1	TRBJ2-2	CSVKTGGALTGELFF	TGCAGCGTTAAGACAGGGGGCGCTTTGACCGGGGAGCTGTTTTTT
many	TRBV6-5	.	TRBJ1-1	CASSYESPGRDTEAFF	TGTGCCAGCAGTTACGAGTCTCCGGGACGGGACACTGAAGCTTTCTTT
many	TRBV28	TRBD1	TRBJ2-1	CASIKAGGYNEQFF	TGTGCCAGCATAAAGGCAGGGGGTTACAATGAGCAGTTCTTC
many	TRBV5-1	.	TRBJ2-1	CASSEGSPYNEQFF	TGCGCCAGCAGTGAAGGTTCTCCCTACAATGAGCAGTTCTTC
many	TRBV10-3	.	TRBJ2-1	CAISEGTGQFF	TGTGCCATCAGTGAGGGCACCGGACAGTTCTTC
many	TRBV6-5	TRBD1	TRBJ2-4	CASSSGQEKNIQYF	TGTGCCAGCAGTTCCGGACAGGAGAAAAACATTCAGTACTTC
many	TRBV29-1	TRBD1	TRBJ1-4	CSVVVGDRGEKLFF	TGCAGCGTTGTCGTTGGGGACAGGGGTGAAAAACTGTTTTTT
.	TRBV5-1	TRBD2	TRBJ2-3	CASSPRTSGSPSTDTQYF	TGCGCCAGCAGCCCTCGGACTAGCGGATCCCCTAGCACAGATACGCAGTATTTT
many	TRBV4-2	.	TRBJ2-3	CASSRGLLDTQYF	TGTGCCAGCAGCCGAGGACTGTTAGATACGCAGTATTTT
many	TRBV18	TRBD1	TRBJ1-2	CASSRATGQGASNYGYTF	TGTGCCAGCTCACGCGCCACGGGACAGGGAGCCTCCAACTATGGCTACACCTTC
many	TRBV11-2	.	TRBJ2-7	CASSMDSHLTYEQYF	TGTGCCAGCAGCATGGACAGTCACCTCACCTACGAGCAGTACTTC